At least ten counts were recorded for the clone carrying this T cell receptor beta chain. The target antigen is unknown. Among the patients, aged 18 to 65, hyperthyroidism was newly diagnosed and had lasted under 2 months. Before ophthalmopathy appeared, progressors gave blood at initial hyperthyroidism diagnosis. The data were obtained in a study of T cells in Graves' hyperthyroidism and ophthalmopathy. TCR beta CDR3 regions were amplified from RNA transcripts. RT-PCR in the first round (using the HTBI primer set) targeted the TCR CDR3. A single record per CDR3 protein comes from TCRdb applying MiXCR to the multiplex PCR reads. The sample records fewer than 650,000 distinct CDR3 sequences, around 13% being singletons. Study-wide results and limits: Within blood appeared most thyroid clonotypes that had expanded above 0.001.

This clonotype was sampled from a woman under 40 with Graves' hyperthyroidism that later progressed to Graves' ophthalmopathy. Sequenced sample: blood.

The CDR3 reads CASSDRDGQETQYF. In nucleotides, the CDR3 is TGTGCCAGCAGTGATCGTGACGGACAAGAGACCCAGTACTTC. The chain joins TRBV2 to TRBJ2-5; D is undetermined. Germline assignment: CDR1 SNHLY and CDR2 FYNNEI. V gave up 3 bases and J gave up 2 bases, with 10 bases separating them. The CDR3 loop spans 14 amino acids.